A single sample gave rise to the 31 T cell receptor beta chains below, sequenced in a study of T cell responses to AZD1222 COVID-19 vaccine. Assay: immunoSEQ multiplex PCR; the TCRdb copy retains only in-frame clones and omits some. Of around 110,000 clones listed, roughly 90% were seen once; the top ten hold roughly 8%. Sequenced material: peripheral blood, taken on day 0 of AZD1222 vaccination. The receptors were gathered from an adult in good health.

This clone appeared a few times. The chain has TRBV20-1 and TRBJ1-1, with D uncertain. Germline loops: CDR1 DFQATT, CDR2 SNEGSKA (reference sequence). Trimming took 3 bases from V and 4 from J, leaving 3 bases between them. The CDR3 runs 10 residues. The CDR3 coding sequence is TGCAGTGCTAGTATCACTGAAGCTTTCTTT. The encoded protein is CSASITEAFF.

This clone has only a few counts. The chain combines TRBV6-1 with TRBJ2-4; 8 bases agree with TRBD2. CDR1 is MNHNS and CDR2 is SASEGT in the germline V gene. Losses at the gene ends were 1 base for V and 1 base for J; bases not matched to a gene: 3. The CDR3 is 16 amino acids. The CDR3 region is CASSEESGGAKNIQYF. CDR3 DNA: TGTGCCAGCAGTGAAGAGTCGGGAGGGGCCAAAAACATTCAGTACTTC.

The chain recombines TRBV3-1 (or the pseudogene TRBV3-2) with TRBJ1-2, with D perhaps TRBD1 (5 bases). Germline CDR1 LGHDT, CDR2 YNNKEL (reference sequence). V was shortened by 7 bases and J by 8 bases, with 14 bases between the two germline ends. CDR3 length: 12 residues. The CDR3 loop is CASNSGEGGYTF. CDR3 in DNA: TGTGCCAGCAACTCGGGGGAAGGAGGCTACACCTTC.

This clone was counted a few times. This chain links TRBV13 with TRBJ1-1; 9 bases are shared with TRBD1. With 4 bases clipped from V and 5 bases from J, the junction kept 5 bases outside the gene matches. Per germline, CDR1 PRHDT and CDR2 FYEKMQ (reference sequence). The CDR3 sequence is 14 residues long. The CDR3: CASSSATGGTEAFF. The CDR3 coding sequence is TGTGCCAGCAGCTCCGCGACAGGGGGGACTGAAGCTTTCTTT.

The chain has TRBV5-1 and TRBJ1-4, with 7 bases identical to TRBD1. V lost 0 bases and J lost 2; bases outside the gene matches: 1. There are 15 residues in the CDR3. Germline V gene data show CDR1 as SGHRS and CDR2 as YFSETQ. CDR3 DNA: TGCGCCAGCAGCTTGGTAGGGGGCACTAATGAAAAACTGTTTTTT. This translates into CASSLVGGTNEKLFF.

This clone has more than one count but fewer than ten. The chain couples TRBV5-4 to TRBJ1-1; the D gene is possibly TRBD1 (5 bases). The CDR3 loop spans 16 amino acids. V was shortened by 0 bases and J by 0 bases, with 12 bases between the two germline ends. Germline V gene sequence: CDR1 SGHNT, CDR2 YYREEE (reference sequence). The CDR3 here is CASSLAQGRVNTEAFF. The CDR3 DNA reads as TGTGCCAGCAGCTTGGCGCAGGGACGGGTGAACACTGAAGCTTTCTTT.

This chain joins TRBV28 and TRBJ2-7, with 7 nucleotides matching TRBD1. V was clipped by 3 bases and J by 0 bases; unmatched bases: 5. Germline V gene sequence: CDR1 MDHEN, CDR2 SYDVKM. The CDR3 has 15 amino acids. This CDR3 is CASSLGGTASYEQYF. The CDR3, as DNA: TGTGCCAGCAGTTTGGGTGGGACAGCCTCCTACGAGCAGTACTTC. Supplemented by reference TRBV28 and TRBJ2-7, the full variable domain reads DVKVTQSSRYLVKRTGEKVFLECVQDMDHENMFWYRQDPGLGLRLIYFSYDVKMKEKGDIPEGYSVSREKKERFSLILESASTNQTSMYLCASSLGGTASYEQYFGPGTRLTVT.

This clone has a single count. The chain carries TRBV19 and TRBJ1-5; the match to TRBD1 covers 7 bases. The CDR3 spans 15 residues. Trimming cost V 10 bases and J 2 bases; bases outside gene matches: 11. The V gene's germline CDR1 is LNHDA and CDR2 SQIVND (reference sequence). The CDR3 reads CATETTGAGNQPQHF. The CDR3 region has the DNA TGTGCCACCGAGACCACAGGGGCCGGCAATCAGCCCCAGCATTTT.

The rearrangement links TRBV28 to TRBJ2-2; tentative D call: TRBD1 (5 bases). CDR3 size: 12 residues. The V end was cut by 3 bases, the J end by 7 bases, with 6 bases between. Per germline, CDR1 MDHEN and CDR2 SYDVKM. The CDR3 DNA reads TGTGCCAGCAGTTTTAGGGGCGGGGAGCTGTTTTTT. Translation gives CASSFRGGELFF.

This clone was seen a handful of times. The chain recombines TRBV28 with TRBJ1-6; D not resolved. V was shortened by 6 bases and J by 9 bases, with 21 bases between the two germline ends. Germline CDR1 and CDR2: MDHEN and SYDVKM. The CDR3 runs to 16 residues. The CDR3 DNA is TGTGCCAGCAGGGGAATGGGCAATGCGGGATTTTCACCCCTCCACTTT. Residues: CASRGMGNAGFSPLHF.

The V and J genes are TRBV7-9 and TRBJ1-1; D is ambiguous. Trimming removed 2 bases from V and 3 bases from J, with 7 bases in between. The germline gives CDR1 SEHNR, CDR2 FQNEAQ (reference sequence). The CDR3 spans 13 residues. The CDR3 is CASSLNPDTEAFF. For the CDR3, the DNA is TGTGCCAGCAGCTTAAACCCCGACACTGAAGCTTTCTTT.

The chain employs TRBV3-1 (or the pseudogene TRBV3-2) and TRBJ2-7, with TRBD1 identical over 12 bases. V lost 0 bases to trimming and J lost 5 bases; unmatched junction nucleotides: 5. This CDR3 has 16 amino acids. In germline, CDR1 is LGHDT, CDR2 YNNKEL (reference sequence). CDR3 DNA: TGTGCCAGCAGCCAAGATCCGGGGACAGGGGGCGACGAGCAGTACTTC. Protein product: CASSQDPGTGGDEQYF.

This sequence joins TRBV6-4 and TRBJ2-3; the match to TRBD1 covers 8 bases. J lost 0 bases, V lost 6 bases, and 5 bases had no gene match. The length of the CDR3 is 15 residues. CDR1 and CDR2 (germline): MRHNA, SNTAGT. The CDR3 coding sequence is TGTGCCAGCAGCCGTGACAGGGGAAGCACAGATACGCAGTATTTT. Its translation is CASSRDRGSTDTQYF.

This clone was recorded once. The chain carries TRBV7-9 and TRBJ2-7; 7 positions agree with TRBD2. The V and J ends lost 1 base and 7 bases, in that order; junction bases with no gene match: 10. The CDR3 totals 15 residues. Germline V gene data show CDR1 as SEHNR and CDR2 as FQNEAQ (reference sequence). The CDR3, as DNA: TGTGCCAGCAGCTTAGAGGTGGGAGGGCCCGGGGAGCAGTACTTC. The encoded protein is CASSLEVGGPGEQYF.

In DNA form, the CDR3 reads TGTGCCAGCAGCCAAGACGGACAGGAGTGGAGCTACACCTTC. Translated, it gives CASSQDGQEWSYTF. The chain uses TRBV3-1 (or the pseudogene TRBV3-2) and TRBJ1-2; 7 nucleotides align to TRBD1. There are 14 residues in the CDR3. Per germline, CDR1 LGHDT and CDR2 YNNKEL (reference sequence). V trimming: 0 bases; J trimming: 9 bases; junction bases outside the gene matches: 7.

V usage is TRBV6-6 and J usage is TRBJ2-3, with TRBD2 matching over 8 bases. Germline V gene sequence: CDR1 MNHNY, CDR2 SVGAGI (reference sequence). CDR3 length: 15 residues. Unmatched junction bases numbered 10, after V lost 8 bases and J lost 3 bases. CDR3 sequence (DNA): TGTGCCAGCGCAAGCGTCGGGAGGGTAACAGATACGCAGTATTTT. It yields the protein CASASVGRVTDTQYF.

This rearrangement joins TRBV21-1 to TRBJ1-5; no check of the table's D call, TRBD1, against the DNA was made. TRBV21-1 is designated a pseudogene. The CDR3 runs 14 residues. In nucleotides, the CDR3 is TGTGCCAGCAGCAAAGAGCCAGGGGACCAGCCCCAGCATTTT. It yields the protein CASSKEPGDQPQHF.

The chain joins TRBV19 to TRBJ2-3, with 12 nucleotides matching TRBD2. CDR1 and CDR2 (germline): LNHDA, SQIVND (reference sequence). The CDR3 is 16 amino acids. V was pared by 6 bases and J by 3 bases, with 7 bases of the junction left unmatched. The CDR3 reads CASRSLLAGGTDTQYF. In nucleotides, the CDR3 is TGTGCCAGTAGATCATTGCTAGCGGGAGGGACAGATACGCAGTATTTT.

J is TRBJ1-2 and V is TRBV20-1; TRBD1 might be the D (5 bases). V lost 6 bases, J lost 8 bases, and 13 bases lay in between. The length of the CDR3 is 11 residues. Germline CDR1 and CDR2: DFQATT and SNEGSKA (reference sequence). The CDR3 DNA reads TGCAGTGCCGGACGGGGCGACGGCTACACCTTC. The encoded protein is CSAGRGDGYTF.

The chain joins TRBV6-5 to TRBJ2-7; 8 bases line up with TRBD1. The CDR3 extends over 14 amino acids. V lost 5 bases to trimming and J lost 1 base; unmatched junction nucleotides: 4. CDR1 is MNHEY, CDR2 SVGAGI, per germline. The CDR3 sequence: CASSPYRGSYEQYF. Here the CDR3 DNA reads TGTGCCAGCAGTCCCTACAGGGGGTCCTACGAGCAGTACTTC.

The CDR3 DNA reads as TGTGCCAGCAGTCCTCCCGGGGAGGGGGCTAACTATGGCTACACCTTC. Its protein is CASSPPGEGANYGYTF. This sequence joins TRBV28 and TRBJ1-2; possible D gene TRBD1, 6 bases. CDR1 and CDR2 from the germline V gene are MDHEN and SYDVKM. V was shortened by 5 bases and J by 0 bases, with 16 bases between the two germline ends. This CDR3 spans 16 amino acids.

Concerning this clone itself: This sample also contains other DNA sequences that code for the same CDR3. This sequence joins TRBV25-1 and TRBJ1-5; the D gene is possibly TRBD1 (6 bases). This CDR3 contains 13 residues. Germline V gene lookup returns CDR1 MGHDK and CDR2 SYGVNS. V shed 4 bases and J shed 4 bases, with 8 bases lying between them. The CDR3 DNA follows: TGTGCCAGCAGTGGCCAGGGGAATCAGCCCCAGCATTTT. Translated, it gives CASSGQGNQPQHF. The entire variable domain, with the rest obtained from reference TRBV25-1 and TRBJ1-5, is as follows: EADIYQTPRYLVIGTGKKITLECSQTMGHDKMYWYQQDPGMELHLIHYSYGVNSTEKGDLSSESTVSRIRTEHFPLTLESARPSHTSQYLCASSGQGNQPQHFGDGTRLSIL.

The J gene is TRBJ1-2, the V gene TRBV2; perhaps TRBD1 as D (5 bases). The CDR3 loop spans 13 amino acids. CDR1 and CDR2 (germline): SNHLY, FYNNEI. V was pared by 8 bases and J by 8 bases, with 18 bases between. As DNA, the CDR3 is TGTGCCAGCGGAGGACACCACGCACCGGGCTACACCTTC. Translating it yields CASGGHHAPGYTF.

The CDR3 sequence: CASSYPGGSPLHF. CDR3 DNA sequence: TGTGCCAGCAGTTACCCGGGGGGTTCACCCCTCCACTTT. The chain uses TRBV6-5 and TRBJ1-6; weak D call: TRBD1 (5 bases). CDR3 length: 13 residues. Germline V gene lookup returns CDR1 MNHEY and CDR2 SVGAGI. V shed 2 bases and J shed 9 bases, with 8 bases lying between them.

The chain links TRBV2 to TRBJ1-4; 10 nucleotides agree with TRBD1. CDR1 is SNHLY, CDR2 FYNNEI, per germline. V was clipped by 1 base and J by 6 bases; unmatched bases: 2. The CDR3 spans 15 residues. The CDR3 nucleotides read TGTGCCAGCAGTGAAGGGGGACAGGGGTATGAAAAACTGTTTTTT. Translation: CASSEGGQGYEKLFF.

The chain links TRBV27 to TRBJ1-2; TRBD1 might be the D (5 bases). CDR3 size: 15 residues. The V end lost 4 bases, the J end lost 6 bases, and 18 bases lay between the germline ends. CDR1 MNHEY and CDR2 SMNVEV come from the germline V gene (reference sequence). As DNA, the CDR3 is TGTGCCAGCAGTTCCTATCCGGAGGGGATCCATGGCTACACCTTC. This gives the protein CASSSYPEGIHGYTF.

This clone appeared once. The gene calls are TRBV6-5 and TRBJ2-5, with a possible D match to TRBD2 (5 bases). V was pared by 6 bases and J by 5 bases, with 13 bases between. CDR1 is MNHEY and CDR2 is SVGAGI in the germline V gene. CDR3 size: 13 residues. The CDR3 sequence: CASRKGAVETQYF. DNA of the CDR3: TGTGCCAGCAGGAAGGGAGCGGTGGAGACCCAGTACTTC.

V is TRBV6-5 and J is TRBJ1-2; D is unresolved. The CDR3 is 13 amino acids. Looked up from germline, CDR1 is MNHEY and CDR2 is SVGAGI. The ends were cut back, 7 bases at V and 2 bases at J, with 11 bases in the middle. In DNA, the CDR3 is TGTGCCAGCAATGTCATACCGAACTATGGCTACACCTTC. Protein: CASNVIPNYGYTF.

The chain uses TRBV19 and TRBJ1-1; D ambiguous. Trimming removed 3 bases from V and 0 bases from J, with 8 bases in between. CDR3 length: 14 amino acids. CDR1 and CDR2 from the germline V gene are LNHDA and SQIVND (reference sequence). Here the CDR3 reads CASSMEGMNTEAFF. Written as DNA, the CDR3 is TGTGCCAGTAGTATGGAAGGGATGAACACTGAAGCTTTCTTT.

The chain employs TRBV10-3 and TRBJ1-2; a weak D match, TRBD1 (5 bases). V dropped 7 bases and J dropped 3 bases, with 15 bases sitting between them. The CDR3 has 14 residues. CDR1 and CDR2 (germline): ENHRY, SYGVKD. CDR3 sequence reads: CAITLGLGDYGYTF. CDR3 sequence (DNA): TGTGCCATCACCCTTGGATTGGGGGACTATGGCTACACCTTC.

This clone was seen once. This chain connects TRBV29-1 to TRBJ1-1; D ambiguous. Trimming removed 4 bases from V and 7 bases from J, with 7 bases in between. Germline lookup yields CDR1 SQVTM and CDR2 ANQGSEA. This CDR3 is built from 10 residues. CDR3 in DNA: TGCAGCGTTGTTTCCGGTGAAGCTTTCTTT. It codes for CSVVSGEAFF.